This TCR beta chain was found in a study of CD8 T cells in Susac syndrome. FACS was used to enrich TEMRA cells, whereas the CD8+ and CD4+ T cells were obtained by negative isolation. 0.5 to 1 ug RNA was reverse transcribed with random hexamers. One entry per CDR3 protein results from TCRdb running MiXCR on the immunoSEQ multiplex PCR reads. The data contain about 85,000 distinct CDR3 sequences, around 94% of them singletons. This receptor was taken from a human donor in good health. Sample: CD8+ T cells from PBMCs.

For the CDR3, the DNA is TGTGCCAGCAGCCACTCCTGGGCGGAGGGTAATGAAAAACTGTTTTTT. Translated: CASSHSWAEGNEKLFF. V usage is TRBV4-2 and J usage is TRBJ1-4; no clear D. Trimming took off 3 bases at V and 4 bases at J, with 15 bases between the two ends. Looked up from germline, CDR1 is LGHNA and CDR2 is YNFKEQ. The CDR3 is made up of 16 amino acids.